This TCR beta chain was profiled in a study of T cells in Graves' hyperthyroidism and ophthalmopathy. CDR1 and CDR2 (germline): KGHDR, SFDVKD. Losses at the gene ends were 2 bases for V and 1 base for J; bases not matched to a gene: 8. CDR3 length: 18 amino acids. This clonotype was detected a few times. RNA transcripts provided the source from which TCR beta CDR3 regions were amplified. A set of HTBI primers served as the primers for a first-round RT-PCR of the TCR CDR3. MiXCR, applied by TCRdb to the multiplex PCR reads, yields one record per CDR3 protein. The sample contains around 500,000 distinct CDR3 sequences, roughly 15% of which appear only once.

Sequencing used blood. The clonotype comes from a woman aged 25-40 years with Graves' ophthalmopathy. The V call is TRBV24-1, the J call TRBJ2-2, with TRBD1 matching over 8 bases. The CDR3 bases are TGTGCCACCAGTGATTATTACGGACAGGGCGGGAACACCGGGGAGCTGTTTTTT. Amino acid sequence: CATSDYYGQGGNTGELFF.